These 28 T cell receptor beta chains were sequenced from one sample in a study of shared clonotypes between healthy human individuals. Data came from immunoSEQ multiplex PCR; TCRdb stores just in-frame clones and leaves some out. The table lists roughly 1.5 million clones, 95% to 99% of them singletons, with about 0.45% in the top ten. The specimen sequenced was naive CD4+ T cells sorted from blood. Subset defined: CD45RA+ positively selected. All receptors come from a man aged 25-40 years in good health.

Here the CDR3 reads CASSTNEQYF. The CDR3 nucleotides are TGTGCCAGCAGCACCAACGAGCAGTACTTC. V and J are TRBV21-1 and TRBJ2-7; the D call TRBD1 from the table was never checked on the DNA. TRBV21-1 is classified as a pseudogene. The CDR3 has 10 residues.

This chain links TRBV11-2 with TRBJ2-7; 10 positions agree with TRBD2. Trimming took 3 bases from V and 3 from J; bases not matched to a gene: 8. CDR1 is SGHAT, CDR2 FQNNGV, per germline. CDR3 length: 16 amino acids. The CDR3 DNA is TGTGCCAGCAGCTTCCTAGCGGGAGCTGTCAACTACGAGCAGTACTTC. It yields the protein CASSFLAGAVNYEQYF.

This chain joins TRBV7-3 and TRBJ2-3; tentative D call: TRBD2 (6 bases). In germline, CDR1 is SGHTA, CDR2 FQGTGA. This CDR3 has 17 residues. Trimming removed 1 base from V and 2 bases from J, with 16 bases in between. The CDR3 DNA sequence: TGTGCCAGCAGCTTAAGTCCGACGGGAGTCACCACAGATACGCAGTATTTT. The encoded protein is CASSLSPTGVTTDTQYF.

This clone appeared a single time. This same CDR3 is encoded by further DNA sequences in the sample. CDR3 sequence (DNA): TGTGCCAGCAGGCAGGGGGCGAACACCGGGGAGCTGTTTTTT. The encoded protein is CASRQGANTGELFF. The rearrangement joins TRBV2 to TRBJ2-2, with 7 bases matching TRBD1. Germline V gene data show CDR1 as SNHLY and CDR2 as FYNNEI. Trimming took 6 bases from V and 0 from J; bases not matched to a gene: 1. CDR3 size: 14 residues.

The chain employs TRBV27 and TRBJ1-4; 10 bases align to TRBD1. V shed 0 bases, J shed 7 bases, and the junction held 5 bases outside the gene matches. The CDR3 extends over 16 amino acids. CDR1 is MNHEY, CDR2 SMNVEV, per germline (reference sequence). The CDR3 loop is CASSLSPGQGVEKLFF. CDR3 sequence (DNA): TGTGCCAGCAGTTTATCGCCCGGACAGGGGGTTGAAAAACTGTTTTTT.

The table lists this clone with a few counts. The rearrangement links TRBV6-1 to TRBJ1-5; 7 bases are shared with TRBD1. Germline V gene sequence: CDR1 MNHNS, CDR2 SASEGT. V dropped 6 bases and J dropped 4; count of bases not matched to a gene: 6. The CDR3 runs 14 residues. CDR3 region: CASRVGQLNQPQHF. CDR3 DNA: TGTGCCAGCAGAGTGGGACAGCTAAATCAGCCCCAGCATTTT.

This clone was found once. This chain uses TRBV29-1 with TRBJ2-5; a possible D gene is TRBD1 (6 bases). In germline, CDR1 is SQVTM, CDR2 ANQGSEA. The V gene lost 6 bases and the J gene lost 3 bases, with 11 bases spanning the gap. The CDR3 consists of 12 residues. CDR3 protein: CSVGDRKETQYF. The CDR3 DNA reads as TGCAGCGTCGGCGACAGGAAAGAGACCCAGTACTTC. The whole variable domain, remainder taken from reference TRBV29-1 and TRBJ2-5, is SAVISQKPSRDICQRGTSLTIQCQVDSQVTMMFWYRQQPGQSLTLIATANQGSEATYESGFVIDKFPISRPNLTFSTLTVSNMSPEDSSIYLCSVGDRKETQYFGPGTRLLVL.

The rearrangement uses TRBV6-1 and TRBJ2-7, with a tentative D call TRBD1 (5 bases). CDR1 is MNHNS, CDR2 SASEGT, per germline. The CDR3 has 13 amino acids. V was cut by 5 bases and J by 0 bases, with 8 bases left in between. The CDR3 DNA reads TGTGCCAGCAGTCGACAGTTCTCCTACGAGCAGTACTTC. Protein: CASSRQFSYEQYF.

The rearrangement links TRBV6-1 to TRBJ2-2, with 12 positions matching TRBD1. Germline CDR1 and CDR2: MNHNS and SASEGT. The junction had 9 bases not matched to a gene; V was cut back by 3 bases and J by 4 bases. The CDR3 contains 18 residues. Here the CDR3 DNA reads TGTGCCAGCAGTGACCGGGACAGGGGGCGGTTCGGCACCGGGGAGCTGTTTTTT. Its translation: CASSDRDRGRFGTGELFF.

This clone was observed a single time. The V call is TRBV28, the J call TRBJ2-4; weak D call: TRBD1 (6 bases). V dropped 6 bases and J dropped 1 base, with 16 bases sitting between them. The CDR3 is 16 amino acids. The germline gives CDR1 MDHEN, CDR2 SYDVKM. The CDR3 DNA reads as TGTGCCAGCAGATACTACAGGGACCAGGCCAAAAACATTCAGTACTTC. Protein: CASRYYRDQAKNIQYF.

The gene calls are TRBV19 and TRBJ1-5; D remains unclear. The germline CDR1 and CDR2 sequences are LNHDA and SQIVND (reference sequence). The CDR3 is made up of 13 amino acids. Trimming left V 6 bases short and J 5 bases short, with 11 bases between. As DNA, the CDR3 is TGTGCCAGTAGCTATATGGGAGATCAGCCCCAGCATTTT. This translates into CASSYMGDQPQHF.

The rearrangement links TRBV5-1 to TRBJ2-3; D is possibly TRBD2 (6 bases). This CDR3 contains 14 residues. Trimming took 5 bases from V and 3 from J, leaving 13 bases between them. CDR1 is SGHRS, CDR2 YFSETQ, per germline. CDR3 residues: CASRAGLITDTQYF. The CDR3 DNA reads TGCGCCAGCAGAGCGGGCCTCATTACAGATACGCAGTATTTT.

The CDR3: CASSEYHSYNEQFF. The CDR3 DNA sequence: TGTGCCAGCAGTGAATATCACTCCTACAATGAGCAGTTCTTC. The rearrangement links TRBV6-1 to TRBJ2-1; D is unclear. Deletions cut 2 bases from V and 0 bases from J, with 5 bases between. The germline gives CDR1 MNHNS, CDR2 SASEGT. There are 14 residues in the CDR3.

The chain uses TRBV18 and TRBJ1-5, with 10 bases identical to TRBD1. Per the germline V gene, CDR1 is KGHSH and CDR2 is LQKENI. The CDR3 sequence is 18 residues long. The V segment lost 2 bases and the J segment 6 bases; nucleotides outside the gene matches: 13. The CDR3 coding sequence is TGTGCCAGCTCACCAGTTGGACAGGGGGGGATAACGGGTCAGCCCCAGCATTTT. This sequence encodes CASSPVGQGGITGQPQHF.

The chain's CDR3 is CASSVVTGDADTQYF. In DNA, the CDR3 is TGTGCCAGCAGCGTAGTAACGGGAGATGCAGATACGCAGTATTTT. The chain couples TRBV9 to TRBJ2-3, with a weak D call TRBD2 (6 bases). The V and J ends lost 0 bases and 4 bases respectively, with 12 bases between them. Germline V gene data show CDR1 as SGDLS and CDR2 as YYNGEE. The CDR3 has 15 amino acids.

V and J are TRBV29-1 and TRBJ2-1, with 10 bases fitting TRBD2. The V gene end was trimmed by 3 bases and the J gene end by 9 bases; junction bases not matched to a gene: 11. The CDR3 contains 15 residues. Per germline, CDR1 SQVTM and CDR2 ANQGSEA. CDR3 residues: CSVETAAGGRLEQFF. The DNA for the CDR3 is TGCAGCGTTGAGACCGCAGCGGGAGGGCGGCTTGAGCAGTTCTTC.

Here the CDR3 reads CAWRRTSAREETQYF. Written as DNA, the CDR3 is TGTGCCTGGAGGAGGACTAGCGCCCGTGAGGAGACCCAGTACTTC. The chain recombines TRBV30 with TRBJ2-5; 9 bases map to TRBD2. The J segment lost 5 bases and the V segment lost 3 bases, leaving 10 bases of the junction unmatched. The CDR3 loop spans 15 amino acids. Germline CDR1 GTSNPN, CDR2 SVGIG (reference sequence).

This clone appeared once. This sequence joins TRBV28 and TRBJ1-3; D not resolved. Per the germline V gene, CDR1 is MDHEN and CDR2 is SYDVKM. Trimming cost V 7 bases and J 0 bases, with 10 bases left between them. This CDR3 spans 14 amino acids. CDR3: CASIERRSGNTIYF. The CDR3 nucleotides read TGTGCCAGCATAGAGAGGCGCTCTGGAAACACCATATATTTT.

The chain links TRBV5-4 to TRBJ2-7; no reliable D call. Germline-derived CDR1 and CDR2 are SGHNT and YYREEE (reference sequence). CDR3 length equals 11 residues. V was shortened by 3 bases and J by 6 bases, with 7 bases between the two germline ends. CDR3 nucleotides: TGTGCCAGCAGCTATAGTGCCGAGCAGTACTTC. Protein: CASSYSAEQYF.

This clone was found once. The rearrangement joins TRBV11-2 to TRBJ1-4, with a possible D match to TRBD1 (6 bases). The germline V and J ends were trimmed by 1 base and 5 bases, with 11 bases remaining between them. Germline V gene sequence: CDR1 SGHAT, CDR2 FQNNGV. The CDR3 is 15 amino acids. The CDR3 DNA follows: TGTGCCAGCAGCTTAGCGGGGGCACCCAATGAAAAACTGTTTTTT. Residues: CASSLAGAPNEKLFF.

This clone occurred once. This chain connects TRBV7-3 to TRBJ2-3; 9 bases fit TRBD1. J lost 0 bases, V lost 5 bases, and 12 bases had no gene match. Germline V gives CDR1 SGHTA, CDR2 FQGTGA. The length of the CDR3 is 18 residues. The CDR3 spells CASSPTGTGSPSTDTQYF. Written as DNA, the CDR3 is TGTGCCAGCAGCCCGACCGGGACAGGGTCCCCTAGCACAGATACGCAGTATTTT.

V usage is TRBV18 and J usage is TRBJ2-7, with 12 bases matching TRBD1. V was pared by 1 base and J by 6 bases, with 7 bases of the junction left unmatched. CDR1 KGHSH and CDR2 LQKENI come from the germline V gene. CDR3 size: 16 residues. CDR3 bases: TGTGCCAGCTCACCACTCGTTGGGGACAGGGGGCTCGAGCAGTACTTC. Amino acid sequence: CASSPLVGDRGLEQYF.

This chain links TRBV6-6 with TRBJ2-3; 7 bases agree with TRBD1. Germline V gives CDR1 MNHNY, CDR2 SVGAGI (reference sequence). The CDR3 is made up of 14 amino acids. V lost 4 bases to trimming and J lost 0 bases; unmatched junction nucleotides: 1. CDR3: CASSSDRSTDTQYF. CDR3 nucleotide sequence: TGTGCCAGCAGTTCGGACAGGAGCACAGATACGCAGTATTTT.

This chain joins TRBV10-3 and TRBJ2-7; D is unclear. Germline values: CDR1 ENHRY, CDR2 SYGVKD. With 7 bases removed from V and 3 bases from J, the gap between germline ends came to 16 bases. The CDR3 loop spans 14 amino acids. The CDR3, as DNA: TGTGCCATCACGACGGAGCAAATCAACTACGAGCAGTACTTC. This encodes CAITTEQINYEQYF.

This chain's CDR3 is CASSNYLLEQYF. The DNA of the CDR3 is TGTGCCAGTAGTAATTACCTACTCGAGCAGTACTTC. V and J are TRBV19 and TRBJ2-7; D gene uncertain. V dropped 4 bases and J dropped 6 bases, with 10 bases sitting between them. CDR1 is LNHDA, CDR2 SQIVND, per germline (reference sequence). The CDR3 is 12 residues long.

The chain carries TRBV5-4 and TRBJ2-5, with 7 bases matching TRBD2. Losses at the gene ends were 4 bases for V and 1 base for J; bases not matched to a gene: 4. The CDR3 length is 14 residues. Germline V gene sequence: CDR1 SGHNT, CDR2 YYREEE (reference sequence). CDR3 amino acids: CASSSGALQETQYF. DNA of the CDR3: TGTGCCAGCAGCAGCGGGGCCCTCCAAGAGACCCAGTACTTC.

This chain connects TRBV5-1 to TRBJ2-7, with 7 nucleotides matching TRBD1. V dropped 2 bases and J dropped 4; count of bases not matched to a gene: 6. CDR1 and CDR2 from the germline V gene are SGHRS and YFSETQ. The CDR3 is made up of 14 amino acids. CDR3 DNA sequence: TGCGCCAGCAGCTTTAACGGCAGGGGGTACGAGCAGTACTTC. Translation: CASSFNGRGYEQYF.

CDR3 in DNA: TGTGCCAGCTCACCAGGGACAGGGGGGGAGCCCCAGCATTTT. It codes for CASSPGTGGEPQHF. The chain uses TRBV18 and TRBJ1-5; 11 bases agree with TRBD1. This CDR3 is 14 amino acids long. V shed 2 bases and J 8 bases; nucleotides not matched to a gene: 2. Per the germline V gene, CDR1 is KGHSH and CDR2 is LQKENI.